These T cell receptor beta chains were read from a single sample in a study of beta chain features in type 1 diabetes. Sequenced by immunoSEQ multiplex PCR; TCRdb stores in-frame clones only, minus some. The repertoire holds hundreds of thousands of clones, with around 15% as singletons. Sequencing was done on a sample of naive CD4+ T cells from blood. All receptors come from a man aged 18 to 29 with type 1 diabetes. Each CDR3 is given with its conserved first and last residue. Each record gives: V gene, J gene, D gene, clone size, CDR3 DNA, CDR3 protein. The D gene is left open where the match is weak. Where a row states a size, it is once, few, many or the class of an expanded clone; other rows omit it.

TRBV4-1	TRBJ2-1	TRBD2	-	TGCGCCAGCAGGCCCGTAGGGCTAGCGGGTTCTGGGCGGCAGTTCTTC	CASRPVGLAGSGRQFF
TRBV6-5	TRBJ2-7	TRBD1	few	TGTGCCAGCACCCCGGACAGGGAAATACTTTACGAGCAGTACTTC	CASTPDREILYEQYF
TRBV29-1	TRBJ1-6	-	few	TGCAGCGTTGAAGAGACTTATAATTCACCCCTCCACTTT	CSVEETYNSPLHF
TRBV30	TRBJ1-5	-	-	TGTGCCTGGAGCGCGCAGGGGACTCAGCCCCAGCATTTT	CAWSAQGTQPQHF
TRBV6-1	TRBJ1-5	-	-	TGTGCCAGCAGTGGACAGTTGGGGAATCAGCCCCAGCATTTT	CASSGQLGNQPQHF
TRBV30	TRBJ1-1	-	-	TGTGCCTGGGGAGAACAGGGCGGGGAAGCTTTCTTT	CAWGEQGGEAFF
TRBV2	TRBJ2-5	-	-	TGTGCCAGCAGTGAAGGAGGGGGAGAGACCCAGTACTTC	CASSEGGGETQYF
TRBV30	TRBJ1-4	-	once	TGTGCCTGGAAACAGGGAAGTGAAAAACTGTTTTTT	CAWKQGSEKLFF
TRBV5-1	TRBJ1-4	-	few	TGCGCCAGCAGCGCGGTAGCCACTAATGAAAAACTGTTTTTT	CASSAVATNEKLFF
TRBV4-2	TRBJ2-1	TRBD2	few	TGTGCCAGCAGCCAAGGGACTAGCGCATCCAATGAGCAGTTCTTC	CASSQGTSASNEQFF
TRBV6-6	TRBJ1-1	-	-	TGTGCCAGCAGTTACGGGCAGGGTAGCACTGAAGCTTTCTTT	CASSYGQGSTEAFF
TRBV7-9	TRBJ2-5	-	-	TGTGCCAGCAGCTTAGGCTGGGGTGGGGTATTCCTACAAGAGACCCAGTACTTC	CASSLGWGGVFLQETQYF
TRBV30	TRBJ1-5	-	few	TGTGCCTGGAGTTCCCACAGGGATCAGCCCCAGCATTTT	CAWSSHRDQPQHF
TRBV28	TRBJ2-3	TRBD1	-	TGTGCCAGCAGTAAATCACAGGGGGGCACAGATACGCAGTATTTT	CASSKSQGGTDTQYF
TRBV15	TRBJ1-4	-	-	TGTGCCACCAGCAGTGGGGACCCTGGGGAAAAACTGTTTTTT	CATSSGDPGEKLFF
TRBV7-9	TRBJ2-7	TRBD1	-	TGTGCCAGCAGCTCCCCCCGCGGACAGGGGGAGTACGAGCAGTACTTC	CASSSPRGQGEYEQYF
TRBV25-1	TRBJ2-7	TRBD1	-	TGTGCCAGCAGTGAAGGACAGGGGCCCTACGAGCAGTACTTC	CASSEGQGPYEQYF
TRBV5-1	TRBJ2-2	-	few	TGCGCCAGCAGCTTCAGGCCAGGGCAAAGCGCCGGGGAGCTGTTTTTT	CASSFRPGQSAGELFF
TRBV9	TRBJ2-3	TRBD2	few	TGTGCCAGCAGCGTAGTGCTAGCGGGCGGGGCAGATACGCAGTATTTT	CASSVVLAGGADTQYF
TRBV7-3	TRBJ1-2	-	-	TGTGCCAGCAGCAAGGCGGGGAAGATGAACTATGGCTACACCTTC	CASSKAGKMNYGYTF
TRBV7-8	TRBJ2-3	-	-	TGTGCCAGCAGCCCAACTACGACCGGTGCAAGCACAGATACGCAGTATTTT	CASSPTTTGASTDTQYF
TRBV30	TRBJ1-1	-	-	TGTGCCCTTTCCCCGAGAGGCACTGAAGCTTTCTTT	CALSPRGTEAFF
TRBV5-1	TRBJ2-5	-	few	TGCGCCAGCAGCATGGGGACTTTGGAGACCCAGTACTTC	CASSMGTLETQYF
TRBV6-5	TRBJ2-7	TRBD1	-	TGTGCCAGCGGAAGACCCTTACAGGGGGCGGGTGAGCAGTACTTC	CASGRPLQGAGEQYF
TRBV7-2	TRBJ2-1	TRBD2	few	TGTGCCAGCAGCTTGGGGACTAGCGGGGGGTACAATGAGCAGTTCTTC	CASSLGTSGGYNEQFF
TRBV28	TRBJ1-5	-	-	TGTGCCAGCAGTTTAGAGTTACCTAAGGGCAATCAGCCCCAGCATTTT	CASSLELPKGNQPQHF
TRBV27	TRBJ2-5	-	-	TGTGCCAGCAGCAAGTACCAAGAGACCCAGTACTTC	CASSKYQETQYF
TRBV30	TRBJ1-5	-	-	TGTGCCTGGAAAGGCCAGAACAATCAGCCCCAGCATTTT	CAWKGQNNQPQHF
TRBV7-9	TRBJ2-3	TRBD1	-	TGTGCCAGCAGCTTGCCAACCGGGACAGGGATCTATAGCACAGATACGCAGTATTTT	CASSLPTGTGIYSTDTQYF
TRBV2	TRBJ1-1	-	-	TGTGCCAGCAAGTTTCAACAGGGTTCCACTGAAGCTTTCTTT	CASKFQQGSTEAFF
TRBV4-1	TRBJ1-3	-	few	TGCGCCAGCAGGACCCAACGCCAGAGCTCTGGAAACACCATATATTTT	CASRTQRQSSGNTIYF
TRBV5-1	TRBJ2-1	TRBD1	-	TGCGCCAGCAGGTCCGGGACAGGGTCTTACAATGAGCAGTTCTTC	CASRSGTGSYNEQFF
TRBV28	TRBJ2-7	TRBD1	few	TGTGCCAGCAGTTCGGGACAGGGTTCCGAGCAGTACTTC	CASSSGQGSEQYF
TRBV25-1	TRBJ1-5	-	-	TGTGCCAGCAGTGGCAGGATAAGCAATCAGCCCCAGCATTTT	CASSGRISNQPQHF
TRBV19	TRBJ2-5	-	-	TGTGCCAGTAGTATCGACAGAGGCGAGACCCAGTACTTC	CASSIDRGETQYF
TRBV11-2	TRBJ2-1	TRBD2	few	TGTGCCAGCAGCTTGATCCCCGGGACTAGCGGGGGGAATGAGCAGTTCTTC	CASSLIPGTSGGNEQFF
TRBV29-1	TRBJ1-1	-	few	TGCAGCGTTGAGGGCCGGTTGAACACTGAAGCTTTCTTT	CSVEGRLNTEAFF
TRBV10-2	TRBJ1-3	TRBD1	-	TGCGCCAGCGCACTTCCGGGACAGGGCTCTGGAAACACCATATATTTT	CASALPGQGSGNTIYF
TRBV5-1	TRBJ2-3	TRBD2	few	TGCGCCAGCCGCCCGACTAGCGGGGGGACCGATACGCAGTATTTT	CASRPTSGGTDTQYF
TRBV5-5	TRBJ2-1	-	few	TGTGCCAGCAGCTTGGCCGGCAGGGATGGTGAGCAGTTCTTC	CASSLAGRDGEQFF
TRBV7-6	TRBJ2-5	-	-	TGTGCCAGCAGCAAAACGTTAGAGACCCAGTACTTC	CASSKTLETQYF
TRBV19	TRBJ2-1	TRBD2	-	TGTGCCAGTAGTAGACTAGCGGGGGGGCACAATGAGCAGTTCTTC	CASSRLAGGHNEQFF
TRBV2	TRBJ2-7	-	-	TGTGCCAGCAGTACCGGGACGACACAGTACTTC	CASSTGTTQYF
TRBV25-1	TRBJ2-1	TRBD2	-	TGTGCCAGCAGTGAATCCAGCGGGGGGGCTAGTTATGAGCAGTTCTTC	CASSESSGGASYEQFF
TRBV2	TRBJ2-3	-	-	TGTGCCAGCAGTCTTGACAGCACAGATACGCAGTATTTT	CASSLDSTDTQYF
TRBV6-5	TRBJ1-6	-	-	TGTGCCAGCAGTTACAAGCCTCGGCTCTATTCACCCCTCCACTTT	CASSYKPRLYSPLHF
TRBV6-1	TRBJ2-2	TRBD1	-	TGTGCCAGCAACCGACAGGGTATAACCGGGGAGCTGTTTTTT	CASNRQGITGELFF
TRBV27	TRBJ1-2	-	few	TGTGCCAGCAGATATTCAGGGTCCTCCTATGGCTACACCTTC	CASRYSGSSYGYTF
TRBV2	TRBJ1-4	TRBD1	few	TGTGCCAGCAGAGGACAGGGGTCGGGTGAAAAACTGTTTTTT	CASRGQGSGEKLFF
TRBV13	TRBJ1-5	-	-	TGTGCCAGCAGCTTTGGGACGCAGCCCCAGCATTTT	CASSFGTQPQHF
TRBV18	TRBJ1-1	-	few	TGTGCCAGCTCACCGGGGTCCGGGGACACTGAAGCTTTCTTT	CASSPGSGDTEAFF
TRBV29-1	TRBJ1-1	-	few	TGCAGCGTTGAACGAGACAGGAGGCCCAACACTGAAGCTTTCTTT	CSVERDRRPNTEAFF
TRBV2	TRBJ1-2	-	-	TGTGCCAGCGTCAGGGTGGACTATGGCTACACCTTC	CASVRVDYGYTF
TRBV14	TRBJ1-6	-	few	TGTGCCAGCAGCCAACTCATGAATTCACCCCTCCACTTT	CASSQLMNSPLHF
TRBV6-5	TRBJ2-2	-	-	TGTGCCAGCAGTTACTTTCGACTCTCGGACACCGGGGAGCTGTTTTTT	CASSYFRLSDTGELFF
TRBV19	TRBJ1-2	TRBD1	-	TGTGCCAGTAGTCTCCGATCCGGGACAGGGAACTATGGCTACACCTTC	CASSLRSGTGNYGYTF
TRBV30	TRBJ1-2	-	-	TGTGCCTGCAGTCACCCTAGCGGGGGTGGCTATGGCTACACCTTC	CACSHPSGGGYGYTF
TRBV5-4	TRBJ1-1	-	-	TGTGCCAGCAGCTTCCGCACTGAAGCTTTCTTT	CASSFRTEAFF
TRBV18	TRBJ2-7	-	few	TGTGCCAGCTACGAAAGACTCAAGGACAGTAAGCAGTACTTC	CASYERLKDSKQYF
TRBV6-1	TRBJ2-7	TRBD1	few	TGTGCCAGCAGGGACAGGGTGCAGGGATCCTACGAGCAGTACTTC	CASRDRVQGSYEQYF